Within the sample, the clone carrying this T cell receptor beta chain is medium-sized. This entry is derived from a study of breast tumors, draining lymph nodes, adjacent tissues. The CDR3 covers 12 residues. V was clipped by 8 bases and J by 4 bases; unmatched bases: 5. Germline assignment: CDR1 SQVTM and CDR2 ANQGSEA. The lymph nodes were axillary draining lymph nodes from breast cancer patients. One entry per CDR3 protein, called by TCRdb with MiXCR from the multiplex PCR reads. The table records roughly 86,000 distinct CDR3 sequences, 15% to 20% of them present only once. The TCR comes from a female donor with breast cancer. Some clones in this sample may be carry-over from other donors' samples. This chain links TRBV29-1 with TRBJ2-1; 7 bases are a match to TRBD1. Sequenced material: axillary lymph node tissue. CDR3 sequence reads: CSTRQGYNEQFF. The CDR3 bases are TGCAGCACCCGACAGGGATACAATGAGCAGTTCTTC.